What follows are 4 T cell receptor beta chains derived from one specimen sequenced in a study of blood T cell repertoires in COVID-19. TCRdb keeps only in-frame clones here, not all; method: immunoSEQ multiplex PCR. Of over 250,000 clones detected, around nine tenths appear once; the ten largest clones hold roughly 1.1%. The sample comprised PBMCs or T cells enriched from blood (not recorded which). The receptors were sampled from a woman in her twenties or thirties who had recovered from COVID-19.

This clone was seen once. V and J are TRBV28 and TRBJ2-7; 9 nucleotides align to TRBD1. Losses at the gene ends were 6 bases for V and 2 bases for J; bases not matched to a gene: 5. The CDR3 spans 14 residues. The V gene's germline CDR1 is MDHEN and CDR2 SYDVKM. CDR3: CASRDRGSTYEQYF. The CDR3 DNA sequence: TGTGCCAGCAGAGACAGGGGGAGTACCTACGAGCAGTACTTC.

The gene calls are TRBV15 and TRBJ1-2; D not resolved. Trimming left V 0 bases short and J 5 bases short, with 10 bases between. The germline V gene has CDR1 LNHNV and CDR2 YYDKDF (reference sequence). This CDR3 spans 14 amino acids. CDR3 protein: CATSRDRQVYGYTF. In nucleotides, the CDR3 is TGTGCCACCAGCAGAGATCGGCAGGTTTATGGCTACACCTTC.

The V and J genes are TRBV3-1 (or the pseudogene TRBV3-2) and TRBJ2-3; D might be TRBD1 (6 bases). V was pared by 3 bases and J by 8 bases, with 18 bases between. The CDR3 length is 15 residues. Germline loops: CDR1 LGHDT, CDR2 YNNKEL (reference sequence). The CDR3, as DNA: TGTGCCAGCAGCCAGGAATCCTCAAACAGGGCTACGCAGTATTTT. Translation gives CASSQESSNRATQYF.

V usage is TRBV4-1 and J usage is TRBJ1-2, with 7 bases aligning to TRBD1. Germline V gene lookup returns CDR1 MGHRA and CDR2 YSYEKL. V dropped 0 bases and J dropped 0; count of bases not matched to a gene: 7. The CDR3 consists of 17 residues. The chain's CDR3 is CASSQDGRGRANYGYTF. The CDR3 DNA reads as TGCGCCAGCAGCCAAGATGGCAGGGGGAGAGCTAACTATGGCTACACCTTC.